The clone carrying this T cell receptor beta chain has more than one count but fewer than ten. Its cognate antigen is unknown. This CDR3 has 16 amino acids. CDR1 and CDR2 (germline): SGHVS, FQNEAQ. The germline V and J ends were trimmed by 2 bases and 1 base, with 13 bases remaining between them. An overlapping HIV-1 Gag peptide pool stimulated these cells at roughly 1 ug/peptide/mL. CD40L/CD69 double-negative CD45RO-high memory CD4+ T cells were collected. Inclusion required CMV-positive serology and CD4+ counts above 400 cells/uL. The data belong to a study of persistence of HIV-infected CD4 T cells. The overall study: Donors were ART-treated; their CMV- and Gag-responding CD4+ T cells were isolated.

Study-wide results and limits: Bulk TCR data could not be restricted to HIV-1-infected CMV-responding cells.

This was the immunoSEQ version 4 assay in survey mode. Genomic DNA was diluted to about 9.4 ng/uL, up to 1 ug per sample. Assay used: immunoSEQ multiplex PCR; TCRdb lists only in-frame clones, some missing. The sample includes tens of thousands of clones, more than 70% seen only once; the top ten take under 2%. The clonotype originates from an adult man with HIV who was CMV-seropositive. The chain has TRBV7-8 and TRBJ2-3; D unresolved. The sequencing used CD4+ T cells sorted from PBMCs after approximately 20-hour stimulation, collected from a patient who received antiretroviral therapy. The CDR3 bases are TGTGCCAGCAGCTTAAGTGGCGTCACCCGCACAGATACGCAGTATTTT. Protein product: CASSLSGVTRTDTQYF. Combining the CDR3 with reference TRBV7-8 and TRBJ2-3 gives the whole variable domain GAGVSQSPRYKVAKRGQDVALRCDPISGHVSLFWYQQALGQGPEFLTYFQNEAQLDKSGLPSDRFFAERPEGSVSTLKIQRTQQEDSAVYLCASSLSGVTRTDTQYFGPGTRLTVL.